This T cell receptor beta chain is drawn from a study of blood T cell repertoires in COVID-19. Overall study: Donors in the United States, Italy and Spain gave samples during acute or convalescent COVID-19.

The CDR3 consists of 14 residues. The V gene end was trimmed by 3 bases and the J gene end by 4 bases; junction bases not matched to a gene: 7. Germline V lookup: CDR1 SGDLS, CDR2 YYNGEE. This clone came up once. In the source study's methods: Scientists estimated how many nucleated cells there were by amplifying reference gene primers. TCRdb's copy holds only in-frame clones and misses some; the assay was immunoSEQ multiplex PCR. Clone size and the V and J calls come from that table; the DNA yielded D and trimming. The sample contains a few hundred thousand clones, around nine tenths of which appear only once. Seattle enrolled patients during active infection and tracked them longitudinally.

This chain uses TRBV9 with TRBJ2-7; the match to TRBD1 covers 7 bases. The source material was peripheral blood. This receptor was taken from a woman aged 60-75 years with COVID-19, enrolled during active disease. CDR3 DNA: TGTGCCAGCAGCGGACGGGACAGTACATACGAGCAGTACTTC. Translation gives CASSGRDSTYEQYF. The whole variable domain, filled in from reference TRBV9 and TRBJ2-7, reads DSGVTQTPKHLITATGQRVTLRCSPRSGDLSVYWYQQSLDQGLQFLIQYYNGEERAKGNILERFSAQQFPDLHSELNLSSLELGDSALYFCASSGRDSTYEQYFGPGTRLTVT.